This TCR beta chain emerged from a study of OX40 agonist ivuxolimab in advanced cancers. Study at large: Under the entry rules, prior anti-PD-1, anti-PD-L1 or anti-CTLA-4 therapy was allowed, and approximately 40% had some. Study-level results: Among the least clonally expanded were partial responders at 0.1-3.0 mg/kg.

V was clipped by 5 bases and J by 12 bases; unmatched bases: 7. CDR1 and CDR2 (germline): SGHVS, FNYEAQ. This CDR3 is 13 amino acids long. Generated by immunoSEQ multiplex PCR, the TCRdb table keeps only in-frame clones and is missing some. Here the sample spans approximately 81,000 clones, roughly 86% being singletons. Comment on this clone: Its antigen is not known.

The sample in question was CD4+ or CD8+ T cells sorted from blood, obtained in a trial of the OX40 agonist ivuxolimab. This TCR was sampled from an adult with an advanced solid tumor such as melanoma, head and neck, liver or kidney cancer. J is TRBJ2-6 and V is TRBV7-6; the match to TRBD2 covers 7 bases. The CDR3 DNA reads TGTGCCAGCAGCACCCAGCGGGGTTCCGTCCTGACTTTC. This codes for CASSTQRGSVLTF. Drawing the rest from reference TRBV7-6 and TRBJ2-6, the complete variable domain is GAGVSQSPRYKVTKRGQDVALRCDPISGHVSLYWYRQALGQGPEFLTYFNYEAQQDKSGLPNDRFSAERPEGSISTLTIQRTEQRDSAMYRCASSTQRGSVLTFGAGSRLTVL.